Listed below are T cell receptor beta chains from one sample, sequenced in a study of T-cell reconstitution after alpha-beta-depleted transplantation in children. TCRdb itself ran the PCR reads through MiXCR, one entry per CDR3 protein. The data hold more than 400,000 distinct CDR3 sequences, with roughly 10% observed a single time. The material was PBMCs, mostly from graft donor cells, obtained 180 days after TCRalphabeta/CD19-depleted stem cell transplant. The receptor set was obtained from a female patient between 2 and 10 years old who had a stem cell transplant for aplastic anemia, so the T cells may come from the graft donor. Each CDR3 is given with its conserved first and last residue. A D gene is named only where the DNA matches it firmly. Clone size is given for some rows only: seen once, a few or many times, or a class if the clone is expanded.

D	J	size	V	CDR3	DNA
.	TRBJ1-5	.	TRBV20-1	CSASPGDQPQHF	TGCAGTGCTTCCCCAGGGGATCAGCCCCAGCATTTT
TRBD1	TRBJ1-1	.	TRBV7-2	CASSQPTGGKSEAFF	TGTGCCAGCAGCCAACCTACAGGGGGAAAGTCTGAAGCTTTCTTT
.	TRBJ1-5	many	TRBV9	CASSAGRGRNQPQHF	TGTGCCAGCAGCGCCGGACGGGGGCGCAATCAGCCCCAGCATTTT
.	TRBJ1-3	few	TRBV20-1	CSANRVSGNTIYF	TGCAGTGCTAACAGAGTCTCTGGAAACACCATATATTTT
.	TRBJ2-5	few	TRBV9	CASTGVSETQYF	TGTGCCAGCACCGGGGTTTCGGAGACCCAGTACTTC
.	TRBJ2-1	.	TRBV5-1	CASSLWQDYNEQFF	TGCGCCAGCAGCTTGTGGCAGGACTACAATGAGCAGTTCTTC
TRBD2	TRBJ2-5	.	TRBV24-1	CATSDLRPGLAETQYF	TGTGCCACCAGTGATTTGCGCCCGGGACTAGCTGAGACCCAGTACTTC
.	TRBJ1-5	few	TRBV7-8	CASSFDLLQPQHF	TGTGCCAGCAGCTTCGACCTTCTGCAGCCCCAGCATTTT
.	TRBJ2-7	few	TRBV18	CASSRTGVFGLPYEQYF	TGTGCCAGCTCACGAACGGGAGTATTTGGTCTTCCCTACGAGCAGTACTTC
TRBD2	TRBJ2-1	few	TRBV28	CASSSPGLAGIDEQFF	TGTGCCAGCAGTAGCCCGGGACTAGCGGGAATCGATGAGCAGTTCTTC
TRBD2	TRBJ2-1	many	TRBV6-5	CASSYGLAGDHDEQFF	TGTGCCAGCAGTTACGGACTAGCGGGAGATCACGATGAGCAGTTCTTC
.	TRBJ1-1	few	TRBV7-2	CASSPQLGGSDTEAFF	TGTGCCAGCAGCCCCCAGCTAGGGGGGAGCGACACTGAAGCTTTCTTT
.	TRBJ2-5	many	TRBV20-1	CSARDRSSLGETQYF	TGCAGTGCTAGAGATCGGTCTAGCTTGGGGGAGACCCAGTACTTC
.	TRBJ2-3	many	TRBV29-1	CSVDLGPDTQYF	TGCAGCGTTGATTTAGGGCCAGATACGCAGTATTTT
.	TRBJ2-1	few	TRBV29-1	CSVRGLALYNEQFF	TGCAGCGTACGTGGGCTGGCCCTCTACAATGAGCAGTTCTTC
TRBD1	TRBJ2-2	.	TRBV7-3	CASSKRQGINTGELFF	TGTGCCAGCAGCAAAAGACAGGGGATAAACACCGGGGAGCTGTTTTTT
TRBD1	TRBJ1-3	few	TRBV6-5	CASSYSGQASGNTIYF	TGTGCCAGCAGTTACTCGGGACAGGCCTCTGGAAACACCATATATTTT
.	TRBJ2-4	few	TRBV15	CATSPSQTKNIQYF	TGTGCCACCAGTCCTAGCCAAACCAAAAACATTCAGTACTTC
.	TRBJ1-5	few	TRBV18	CASSTIGREAFNQPQHF	TGTGCCAGCTCAACCATCGGCAGGGAGGCATTTAATCAGCCCCAGCATTTT
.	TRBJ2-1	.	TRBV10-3	CATTRGASYNEQFF	TGTGCCACCACCCGGGGGGCATCCTACAATGAGCAGTTCTTC
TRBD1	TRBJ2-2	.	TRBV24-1	CATSDLNYRDRATGELFF	TGTGCCACCAGTGATTTGAATTACCGGGACAGGGCCACCGGGGAGCTGTTTTTT
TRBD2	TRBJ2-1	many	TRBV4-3	CASSEVLAAYNEQFF	TGCGCCAGCAGCGAAGTTCTAGCGGCTTACAATGAGCAGTTCTTC
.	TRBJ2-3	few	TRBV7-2	CASSSVQGTDTQYF	TGTGCCAGCAGCTCAGTGCAGGGAACAGATACGCAGTATTTT
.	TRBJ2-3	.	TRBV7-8	CASSSNQYRTDTQYF	TGTGCCAGCAGCTCAAATCAATACAGGACAGATACGCAGTATTTT
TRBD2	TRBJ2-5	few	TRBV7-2	CASSSIGLAQGTQYF	TGTGCCAGCAGCTCGATCGGACTAGCCCAAGGGACCCAGTACTTC
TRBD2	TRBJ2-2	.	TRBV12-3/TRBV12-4	CASSRTSGSSGELFF	TGTGCCAGCAGTCGGACTAGCGGGAGTTCGGGGGAGCTGTTTTTT
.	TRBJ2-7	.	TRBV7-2	CASSFWGRNSSYEQYF	TGTGCCAGCAGCTTTTGGGGGAGGAACTCCTCCTACGAGCAGTACTTC
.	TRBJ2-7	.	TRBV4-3	CASSQNWSYEQYF	TGCGCCAGCAGCCAAAATTGGTCCTACGAGCAGTACTTC
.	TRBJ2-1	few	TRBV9	CASGGGRYEQFF	TGTGCCAGCGGGGGGGGCCGGTATGAGCAGTTCTTC
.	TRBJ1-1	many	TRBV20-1	CSASQNTEAFF	TGCAGTGCTAGCCAGAACACTGAAGCTTTCTTT
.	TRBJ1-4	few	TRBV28	CASSRVGPATNEKLFF	TGTGCCAGCAGTCGGGTCGGTCCTGCAACTAATGAAAAACTGTTTTTT
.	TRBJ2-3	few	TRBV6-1	CASSDPDEADTQYF	TGTGCCAGCAGTGACCCCGATGAGGCAGATACGCAGTATTTT
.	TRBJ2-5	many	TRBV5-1	CASSPFSGAQETQYF	TGCGCCAGCAGCCCGTTTTCAGGGGCCCAAGAGACCCAGTACTTC
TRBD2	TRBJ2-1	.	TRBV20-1	CSARGRTSPYPNYNEQFF	TGCAGTGCTAGGGGGCGGACTAGTCCGTACCCTAACTACAATGAGCAGTTCTTC
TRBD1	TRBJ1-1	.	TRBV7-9	CASSPPDRGAEAFF	TGTGCCAGCAGCCCCCCAGACAGGGGGGCTGAAGCTTTCTTT
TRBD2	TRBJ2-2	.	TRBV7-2	CASSQGLAGGSGELFF	TGTGCCAGCAGCCAGGGACTAGCGGGAGGCTCCGGGGAGCTGTTTTTT
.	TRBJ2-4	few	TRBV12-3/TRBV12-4	CASSRTGSDIQYF	TGTGCCAGCAGCCGTACAGGGTCGGACATTCAGTACTTC